This T cell receptor beta chain was recorded in a study of blood T cell repertoires in COVID-19 (TCRdb year 2020). Turning to the overall study: The collaborator samples originated in the United States, Italy and Spain and spanned the acute and convalescent phases of COVID-19. The material from the prospective study consisted of cDNA or gDNA derived from T cells, B-cell-depleted T cells, or PBMCs. Subjects who had been exposed to COVID-19, were actively infected with it, or had recovered from it provided the deeply sampled blood TCRbeta repertoires that made up the dataset. The repertoires were made available in a free public database intended to serve as a resource for research on the immune response to SARS-CoV-2. The samples were drawn from the first 160 participants of the ongoing ImmuneRACE study and from 950 to 1,500 subjects provided by 6 global collaborators. The sample metadata nearly always contained a de-identified subject ID, COVID-19 status, age in years and sex. Where available, HLA class I and class II types were taken from metadata supplied by the sample provider and were not determined by assay-based typing. Results and caveats for the whole study, not just this receptor: How much clinical and demographic metadata was included differed by source and by participant, and the metadata was provided uncurated.

In its sample, this clone was seen once. The antigen it binds to is not known. One base away there is no much larger clone; base qualities are not given. Collaborating institutions collected whole blood in K2EDTA tubes following their own protocols. For TCRbeta analysis, collaborators shipped samples as frozen whole blood, isolated PBMCs, or DNA extracted from either of those sample types. The cysteine opens and the phenylalanine closes a CDR3 of 13 amino acids. This entry keeps only the CDR3 DNA: 39 bases, framed from base 1. V gives up 2 bases and J gives up 7 bases, and the segment between their germline ends measures 6 bases. The germline V gene (reference sequence) gives CDR1 as MNHEY and CDR2 as SMNVEV. TCRbeta CDR3 regions were amplified from genomic DNA using the immunoSEQ Assay, a bias-controlled multiplex PCR. The source study handled its data this way. Nucleated cell counts per sample were estimated from amplification of reference gene primers within the assay. Sequence reads were collapsed and filtered to measure the absolute abundance of every unique TCRbeta CDR3 rearrangement. For each sample, productive Simpson clonality was calculated as the square root of Simpson's diversity index over productive rearrangements. In TCRdb, the immuneACCESS table is reduced to in-frame sequences with V and J assigned. These tables do not hold every clone; where another copy was compared, an unresolved V gene accounts for under half, and the others remain unexplained. D and trimming come from the DNA, and the V and J calls and clone size come from that table. This sample lists about 260,000 clones; just under 90% were detected once. Jointly, the top ten make up 3.7% of the sample.

This clonotype was sampled from a woman in her thirties or forties with acute or convalescent COVID-19. This chain is built from TRBV27 and TRBJ1-6; the D gene remains uncertain. The sequencing sample was made of peripheral blood. Read as DNA, the sequence is TGTGCCAGCAGTTTAGACTTAAATTCACCCCTCCACTTT. It is translated as CASSLDLNSPLHF.